The 32 T cell receptor beta chains listed next were all sequenced from one sample in a study of blood T cell repertoires in COVID-19. Clones were sequenced by immunoSEQ multiplex PCR, and TCRdb holds only the in-frame ones, with some missing. The sample carries under 350,000 clones, less than 90% recorded once. Sequenced: peripheral blood. These receptors originate from a man in his 60s who had recovered from COVID-19.

The V and J genes are TRBV5-6 and TRBJ1-5; 9 positions agree with TRBD1. This CDR3 comprises 15 residues. Losses at the gene ends were 4 bases for V and 5 bases for J; bases not matched to a gene: 7. The V gene's germline CDR1 is SGHDT and CDR2 YYEEEE. This CDR3 is CASSSYRGRDQPQHF. In nucleotides, the CDR3 is TGTGCCAGCAGCAGTTACAGGGGGCGGGATCAGCCCCAGCATTTT.

This clone was picked up a small number of times. The chain recombines TRBV30 with TRBJ2-7, with 12 bases lining up with TRBD2. CDR3 size: 14 residues. Germline trimming cut 2 bases from V and 6 bases from J; bases unmatched to any gene: 5. The germline V gene has CDR1 GTSNPN and CDR2 SVGIG (reference sequence). Here the CDR3 reads CAWSTSGRSGEQYF. For the CDR3, the DNA is TGTGCCTGGAGTACTAGCGGGAGGTCGGGCGAGCAGTACTTC.

This clone was recorded once. The genes are TRBV24-1 and TRBJ2-1, with D possibly matching TRBD2 (5 bases). This CDR3 comprises 13 residues. Germline loops: CDR1 KGHDR, CDR2 SFDVKD. V lost 3 bases to trimming and J lost 8 bases, with 10 bases between them. The chain's CDR3 is CATSDPPRDEQFF. The CDR3 DNA sequence: TGTGCCACCAGTGATCCCCCGCGGGATGAGCAGTTCTTC.

A few counts support this clone. In DNA, the CDR3 is TGTGCCAGTAAGGAGACAGTCGTTGGAGATACGCAGTATTTT. As protein: CASKETVVGDTQYF. V is TRBV19 and J is TRBJ2-3; tentative D call: TRBD1 (5 bases). V was pared by 7 bases and J by 5 bases, with 16 bases between. CDR1 and CDR2 (germline): LNHDA, SQIVND (reference sequence). The length of the CDR3 is 14 residues. The whole variable domain, filled in from reference TRBV19 and TRBJ2-3, reads DGGITQSPKYLFRKEGQNVTLSCEQNLNHDAMYWYRQDPGQGLRLIYYSQIVNDFQKGDIAEGYSVSREKKESFPLTVTSAQKNPTAFYLCASKETVVGDTQYFGPGTRLTVL.

The genes are TRBV28 and TRBJ1-5; no firm D call. CDR3 length: 13 amino acids. Germline V gene data show CDR1 as MDHEN and CDR2 as SYDVKM. The germline V and J ends were trimmed by 4 bases and 6 bases, with 10 bases remaining between them. The CDR3 DNA reads TGTGCCAGCAGTTCCCAGGTCACTCAGCCCCAGCATTTT. Protein: CASSSQVTQPQHF. Drawing the rest from reference TRBV28 and TRBJ1-5, the complete variable domain is DVKVTQSSRYLVKRTGEKVFLECVQDMDHENMFWYRQDPGLGLRLIYFSYDVKMKEKGDIPEGYSVSREKKERFSLILESASTNQTSMYLCASSSQVTQPQHFGDGTRLSIL.

The chain carries TRBV19 and TRBJ2-3; 9 bases are shared with TRBD2. With V trimmed by 4 bases and J by 4 bases, 6 bases remained unmatched. Per the germline V gene, CDR1 is LNHDA and CDR2 is SQIVND (reference sequence). The CDR3 contains 15 residues. For the CDR3, the DNA is TGTGCCAGTAGTAGGCAAGCGGGAGGCTCAGATACGCAGTATTTT. Amino acid sequence: CASSRQAGGSDTQYF.

This chain joins TRBV2 and TRBJ2-7, with TRBD2 identical over 8 bases. The J segment lost 2 bases and the V segment lost 6 bases, leaving 6 bases of the junction unmatched. The CDR3 is 14 amino acids. The germline gives CDR1 SNHLY, CDR2 FYNNEI. In DNA, the CDR3 is TGTGCCAGCAGAATTTCGGGGGGGGCCTACGAGCAGTACTTC. Its protein is CASRISGGAYEQYF. Supplemented by reference TRBV2 and TRBJ2-7, the full variable domain reads EPEVTQTPSHQVTQMGQEVILRCVPISNHLYFYWYRQILGQKVEFLVSFYNNEISEKSEIFDDQFSVERPDGSNFTLKIRSTKLEDSAMYFCASRISGGAYEQYFGPGTRLTVT.

In this sample, this clone turned up once. The CDR3 loop reads CASSLVGQEANYGYTF. The CDR3 DNA follows: TGCGCCAGCAGCTTGGTTGGCCAGGAAGCTAACTATGGCTACACCTTC. The genes are TRBV5-1 and TRBJ1-2; D not resolved. CDR3 size: 16 residues. Per germline, CDR1 SGHRS and CDR2 YFSETQ. The V end was cut by 0 bases, the J end by 0 bases, with 12 bases between.

The genes are TRBV5-4 and TRBJ2-7; 7 nucleotides match TRBD1. Germline lookup yields CDR1 SGHNT and CDR2 YYREEE (reference sequence). CDR3 length equals 15 residues. After removal of 0 bases from V and 2 bases from J, the junction contained 5 bases not matched to a gene. CDR3 amino acids: CASSLGQGFTYEQYF. DNA of the CDR3: TGTGCCAGCAGCTTGGGACAGGGTTTCACCTACGAGCAGTACTTC.

The rearrangement joins TRBV19 to TRBJ2-1; 9 nucleotides align to TRBD2. This CDR3 contains 17 residues. CDR1 and CDR2 from the germline V gene are LNHDA and SQIVND (reference sequence). After removal of 3 bases from V and 1 base from J, the junction contained 7 bases not matched to a gene. This CDR3 is CASSILAGTRSYNEQFF. In nucleotides, the CDR3 is TGTGCCAGTAGTATTCTAGCGGGAACCCGATCCTACAATGAGCAGTTCTTC.

The chain has TRBV7-9 and TRBJ2-1; 9 positions agree with TRBD1. Germline V gene lookup returns CDR1 SEHNR and CDR2 FQNEAQ (reference sequence). Trimming took 5 bases from V and 7 from J; bases not matched to a gene: 12. The CDR3 is 16 residues long. CDR3 sequence: CASSPPGTGGWNEQFF. The CDR3 nucleotides read TGTGCCAGCAGCCCGCCTGGAACAGGGGGCTGGAATGAGCAGTTCTTC.

The chain employs TRBV6-5 and TRBJ1-5, with TRBD1 as a possible D gene (5 bases). The CDR3 spans 11 residues. Germline loops: CDR1 MNHEY, CDR2 SVGAGI. Trimming took 11 bases from V and 6 from J, leaving 11 bases between them. CDR3 residues: CAAGGVQPQHF. In DNA form, the CDR3 reads TGTGCCGCCGGGGGGGTTCAGCCCCAGCATTTT.

To note about this clone: It may be a read error: a sequence one base away is much more abundant. The V gene is TRBV6-5, the J gene TRBJ1-1, with no clear D. CDR3 length: 11 amino acids. Trimming shortened V by 8 bases and J by 2 bases, and 6 bases separated the two germline ends. CDR1 MNHEY and CDR2 SVGAGI come from the germline V gene. Here the CDR3 reads CASRGNTEAFF. The CDR3 region has the DNA TGTGCCAGCCGGGGAAACACTGAAGCTTTCTTT.

This clone occurred a few times. The chain uses TRBV5-1 and TRBJ1-3; D is uncertain. Germline CDR1 reads SGHRS; CDR2 reads YFSETQ. This CDR3 is 14 amino acids long. V lost 1 base and J lost 0, with 5 bases in between. The CDR3 spells CASSLTYSGNTIYF. The CDR3 DNA reads TGCGCCAGCAGCTTGACCTACTCTGGAAACACCATATATTTT.

This clone was detected a few times. The chain has TRBV19 and TRBJ2-7, with 7 bases matching TRBD2. V shed 7 bases, J shed 12 bases, and the junction held 15 bases outside the gene matches. This CDR3 spans 13 amino acids. In germline, CDR1 is LNHDA, CDR2 SQIVND (reference sequence). CDR3 DNA: TGTGCCAGTACCCACGGGGGGAATTGGCGAATGTACTTC. Translating it yields CASTHGGNWRMYF.

The V gene is TRBV9, the J gene TRBJ2-7; D is perhaps TRBD2 (5 bases). CDR3 size: 15 residues. Trimming removed 0 bases at V and 0 bases at J, with 10 bases between. Germline V gives CDR1 SGDLS, CDR2 YYNGEE. CDR3 bases: TGTGCCAGCAGCGTAGGAAGCGGACTCTCCTACGAGCAGTACTTC. Its protein is CASSVGSGLSYEQYF. The whole variable domain, filled in from reference TRBV9 and TRBJ2-7, reads DSGVTQTPKHLITATGQRVTLRCSPRSGDLSVYWYQQSLDQGLQFLIQYYNGEERAKGNILERFSAQQFPDLHSELNLSSLELGDSALYFCASSVGSGLSYEQYFGPGTRLTVT.

CDR3 sequence reads: CASSPTPGQGAGFNEQFF. CDR3 in DNA: TGTGCCAGCAGCCCCACACCGGGACAGGGCGCTGGGTTTAATGAGCAGTTCTTC. The chain has TRBV9 and TRBJ2-1; 9 bases agree with TRBD1. In germline, CDR1 is SGDLS, CDR2 YYNGEE. V was clipped by 4 bases and J by 7 bases; unmatched bases: 18. This CDR3 contains 18 residues.

The rearrangement uses TRBV14 and TRBJ2-5; 10 nucleotides match TRBD1. The trim removed 5 bases at V and 1 base at J, leaving 7 bases unmatched. This CDR3 is 16 amino acids long. Germline-derived CDR1 and CDR2 are SGHDN and FVKESK. CDR3 DNA: TGTGCCAGCAGCGCAAGGACAGGGGGGGCCCAAGAGACCCAGTACTTC. Translating it yields CASSARTGGAQETQYF.

J is TRBJ2-3 and V is TRBV15, with TRBD1 identical over 9 bases. V trimming: 1 base; J trimming: 5 bases; junction bases outside the gene matches: 1. Germline CDR1 LNHNV, CDR2 YYDKDF (reference sequence). The CDR3 contains 14 residues. In DNA form, the CDR3 reads TGTGCCACCAGCAGAGGGGACAGGGAAGATACGCAGTATTTT. Residues: CATSRGDREDTQYF.

The V and J genes are TRBV7-6 and TRBJ2-3; 7 nucleotides align to TRBD1. This CDR3 is built from 19 residues. Germline V gene data show CDR1 as SGHVS and CDR2 as FNYEAQ. J lost 0 bases, V lost 3 bases, and 15 bases had no gene match. Written as DNA, the CDR3 is TGTGCCAGCAGCTTCACGTGGACAGGCACAGGCGGTAGCACAGATACGCAGTATTTT. This sequence encodes CASSFTWTGTGGSTDTQYF.

The chain has TRBV6-5 and TRBJ1-1; TRBD1 aligns across 8 bases. V shed 6 bases and J 0 bases; nucleotides not matched to a gene: 6. CDR1 MNHEY and CDR2 SVGAGI come from the germline V gene. The CDR3 runs 15 residues. CDR3 residues: CASRQDRAMNTEAFF. CDR3 nucleotides: TGTGCCAGCAGACAGGACAGGGCTATGAACACTGAAGCTTTCTTT.

V is TRBV14 and J is TRBJ2-7, with 8 nucleotides matching TRBD2. Germline V CDR1 and CDR2: SGHDN, FVKESK. This CDR3 has 20 residues. The J segment lost 2 bases and the V segment lost 0 bases, leaving 18 bases of the junction unmatched. CDR3 bases: TGTGCCAGCAGCCAAGATGTCGGGGGGGTCCGACCGGCCGGGGCCTACGAGCAGTACTTC. This translates into CASSQDVGGVRPAGAYEQYF. Variable domain in full (rest from reference TRBV14 and TRBJ2-7): EAGVTQFPSHSVIEKGQTVTLRCDPISGHDNLYWYRRVMGKEIKFLLHFVKESKQDESGMPNNRFLAERTGGTYSTLKVQPAELEDSGVYFCASSQDVGGVRPAGAYEQYFGPGTRLTVT.

The chain links TRBV6-2 or TRBV6-3 to TRBJ1-5; D is perhaps TRBD1 (6 bases). The V and J ends lost 6 bases and 6 bases respectively, with 15 bases between them. The germline gives CDR1 MNHEY, CDR2 SVGEGT. This CDR3 comprises 14 residues. The CDR3 DNA reads as TGTGCCAGCAGCCAGGCGGGGGCTAGTCAGCCCCAGCATTTT. It encodes CASSQAGASQPQHF.

V gene TRBV28 combines with J gene TRBJ1-2; a weak D match, TRBD1 (5 bases). Germline CDR1 and CDR2: MDHEN and SYDVKM. V was pared by 2 bases and J by 8 bases, with 18 bases between. The CDR3 length is 15 residues. This chain's CDR3 is CASSLVVGGGRGYTF. The CDR3 region has the DNA TGTGCCAGCAGTTTAGTCGTCGGGGGGGGAAGAGGCTACACCTTC.

CDR3 protein: CASSIDLASNQPQHF. The CDR3 region has the DNA TGTGCCAGTAGTATAGATCTGGCTAGCAATCAGCCCCAGCATTTT. V gene TRBV19 combines with J gene TRBJ1-5; D unresolved. With 0 bases removed from V and 0 bases from J, the gap between germline ends came to 6 bases. Germline CDR1 and CDR2: LNHDA and SQIVND (reference sequence). The CDR3 extends over 15 amino acids.

V usage is TRBV30 and J usage is TRBJ1-6, with D hard to call. Trimming removed 0 bases at V and 8 bases at J, with 5 bases between. Germline V gives CDR1 GTSNPN, CDR2 SVGIG (reference sequence). This CDR3 is built from 12 residues. The CDR3 sequence: CAWSVSDSPLHF. DNA for the CDR3: TGTGCCTGGAGTGTCTCAGATTCACCCCTCCACTTT.

The CDR3 protein is CASSPSGTEPRGTQYF. The CDR3 DNA is TGTGCCAGCAGTCCCTCAGGGACAGAGCCTCGGGGTACGCAGTATTTT. The chain carries TRBV28 and TRBJ2-3; 7 bases agree with TRBD1. With 5 bases clipped from V and 8 bases from J, the junction kept 16 bases outside the gene matches. The CDR3 is 16 residues long. The V gene's germline CDR1 is MDHEN and CDR2 SYDVKM.

CDR3 nucleotide sequence: TGCGCCAGCAGCTTGGGGCGGTCTAGCGGGGGGAGCACAGATACGCAGTATTTT. As protein: CASSLGRSSGGSTDTQYF. The rearrangement links TRBV5-1 to TRBJ2-3; 11 nucleotides line up with TRBD2. Germline assignment: CDR1 SGHRS and CDR2 YFSETQ. This CDR3 spans 18 amino acids. V lost 0 bases to trimming and J lost 0 bases; unmatched junction nucleotides: 6.

This sequence joins TRBV27 and TRBJ2-7, with TRBD1 as a possible D gene (5 bases). Trimming left V 7 bases short and J 4 bases short, with 17 bases between. The germline gives CDR1 MNHEY, CDR2 SMNVEV (reference sequence). The CDR3 totals 14 residues. CDR3 region: CASTPSGSVYEQYF. The CDR3, as DNA: TGTGCCAGCACCCCATCAGGGTCGGTTTACGAGCAGTACTTC.

V is TRBV6-5 and J is TRBJ2-7; the D gene is possibly TRBD2 (5 bases). This CDR3 is built from 14 residues. The germline V gene encodes CDR1 MNHEY and CDR2 SVGAGI. V lost 10 bases and J lost 6, with 22 bases in between. CDR3 DNA sequence: TGTGCCACAGCCTCGATACGGGGATCGGGCGAGCAGTACTTC. This gives the protein CATASIRGSGEQYF.

Remarks on this clone: The junction differs from germline at one of its ends, possibly a read error. This chain connects TRBV11-2 to TRBJ2-1, with no clear D. From germline, CDR1 is SGHAT and CDR2 FQNNGV. The CDR3 has 14 amino acids. CDR3: CASSLDFSSNEQFF. The CDR3, as DNA: TGTGCCAGCAGCTTAGACTTTTCCTCCAATGAGCAGTTCTTC.

The chain joins TRBV5-1 to TRBJ2-5; D may be TRBD2 (7 bases). V dropped 0 bases and J dropped 5 bases, with 20 bases sitting between them. The CDR3 contains 17 residues. Per germline, CDR1 SGHRS and CDR2 YFSETQ. For the CDR3, the DNA is TGCGCCAGCAGCTTGGCTGGTGGGGGGGCGCCTGGGGAGACCCAGTACTTC. Protein: CASSLAGGGAPGETQYF.